This TCR beta chain was retrieved from a study of graft-versus-host responses after intestinal transplantation. Turning to the study itself: Transplants were multivisceral, liver-intestinal, or isolated intestinal. Overall study results and limits: Peak GvH clone levels in circulation were associated with early post-transplant HvG declines. GvH clones appeared in recipient marrow, some first in ileum or blood.

CDR3 length: 15 residues. Germline V gene data show CDR1 as MNHEY and CDR2 as SMNVEV (reference sequence). V shed 7 bases and J shed 4 bases, with 19 bases lying between them. As concerns this clone: Antigen unknown.

Data came from immunoSEQ multiplex PCR; TCRdb stores just in-frame clones and leaves some out. Here the sample spans fewer than 100,000 clones, about 84% being singletons. The TCR originated in a human patient who received an intestinal transplant, so some T cells may come from the graft donor. The sample in question was PBMCs, obtained 255 days after intestinal transplant. J is TRBJ2-5 and V is TRBV27; D may match TRBD1 or TRBD2 (5 bases each). The CDR3 spells CASNPGTVRGETQYF. CDR3 bases: TGTGCCAGCAACCCCGGGACCGTACGGGGAGAGACCCAGTACTTC.